A selection of T cell receptor beta chains follows, all from one sample in a study of blood T cell repertoires in COVID-19. TCRdb's table, derived via immunoSEQ multiplex PCR, lists solely in-frame clones and lacks some. Found here are 150,000 to 200,000 clones, around 87% of them singletons; the top ten hold 3.7%. Sequenced sample: peripheral blood. The receptors here all came from a man aged 18 to 35 with active or convalescent COVID-19. Each CDR3 is given with its conserved first and last residue.

TRBV5-5,TRBJ1-4,CASSPTGGFDEKLFF
TRBV6-6,TRBJ2-5,CASSYSRQGEETQYF
TRBV10-2,TRBJ1-6,CASSLVRVTDSPLHF
TRBV4-1,TRBJ2-1,CASSQRIGEGLFF
TRBV28,TRBJ1-4,CASSSNVHGDRGEEKLFF
TRBV28,TRBJ1-2,CASSLGPVGGGYTF
TRBV11-2,TRBJ2-2,CASSSTGGKDTGELFF
TRBV7-2,TRBJ2-5,CASTPTVNQETQYF
TRBV11-2,TRBJ1-1,CASSTHRGPMNTEAFF
TRBV6-5,TRBJ1-5,CATRAGGGQPQHF
TRBV2,TRBJ2-3,CASSLGLAGFSRDTQYF
TRBV19,TRBJ1-1,CASSIQGLGTEAFF
TRBV6-5,TRBJ2-1,CASDRGSYDEQFF
TRBV27,TRBJ1-2,CASSSGTATNYGYTF
TRBV6-2/TRBV6-3,TRBJ1-2,CASGHPTVGGYTF
TRBV7-2,TRBJ1-3,CASSLTYPGQSFGNTIYF
TRBV7-9,TRBJ1-2,CASSPMSDMETQANYGYTF
TRBV28,TRBJ1-5,CASSLVGTGPLNQPQHF
TRBV7-2,TRBJ1-5,CASSATGNNQPQHF
TRBV11-2,TRBJ2-2,CASSLQTGELFF
TRBV12-3/TRBV12-4,TRBJ2-5,CASTSGEETQYF
TRBV7-9,TRBJ2-2,CASSTRSGDTGELFF
TRBV4-2,TRBJ1-2,CASSQDLPTGLYYGYTF
TRBV19,TRBJ2-7,CASRTGLAGEQYF